This T cell receptor beta chain was recovered during a study of T cells in Graves' hyperthyroidism and ophthalmopathy. Authors of the study amplified TCR beta CDR3 regions from RNA transcripts. Initially, a first-round RT-PCR of the TCR CDR3 employed the HTBI primer set. TCRdb re-analysed the multiplex PCR reads in MiXCR, keeping a single row per CDR3 protein. Of some 400,000 distinct CDR3 sequences detected, about 14% appear once; the ten largest clones hold around 20%. This clonotype was detected ten times or more. The CDR3 consists of 18 residues. Trimming left V 5 bases short and J 5 bases short, with 25 bases between. Germline-derived CDR1 and CDR2 are MRHNA and SNTAGT. Newly diagnosed patients aged 18 to 65 had hyperthyroidism of under 2 months' duration. Exclusion followed for patients with uncontrolled infection, other autoimmune disease, pregnancy or lactation. Diagnoses used clinical symptoms, serum thyroxine and TRAb, thyroid ultrasound and orbital computed tomography.

The TCR comes from a man between 25 and 39 years old with Graves' hyperthyroidism that later progressed to Graves' ophthalmopathy. The source material was blood. This chain links TRBV6-4 with TRBJ1-5; D remains unclear. The CDR3 protein is CASSLVPSTGLRHQPQHF. The CDR3, as DNA: TGTGCCAGCAGTTTAGTCCCGTCTACCGGGCTCCGCCATCAGCCCCAGCATTTT.